What follows are 20 T cell receptor beta chains derived from one specimen sequenced in a study of shared clonotypes between healthy human individuals (TCRdb year 2020). The library was generated by the immunoSEQ multiplex PCR assay. In its TCRdb copy, this immuneACCESS table keeps in-frame sequences only and misses some clones. Where compared with another copy, unresolved V genes explain less than half of these, and the others have no known cause. The sample table records about 1.5 million clones; around 97% of these occur just once. The top ten clones comprise more than 0.9% of the sample. Material for sequencing was naive CD4+ T cells sorted from blood. The sample's cell subset or site label, decoded: CD45RA+ positively selected. The receptors come from a man aged 25 to 40 in good health.

This chain links TRBV10-3 with TRBJ1-1; D is ambiguous. The CDR3 totals 13 residues. CDR1 and CDR2 from the germline V gene are ENHRY and SYGVKD. V gave up 6 bases and J gave up 1 base, with 9 bases separating them. CDR3 nucleotides: TGTGCCATCAGGGCCACACAGAACACTGAAGCTTTCTTT. Translated: CAIRATQNTEAFF.

The gene calls are TRBV7-9 and TRBJ1-2; D is uncertain. The ends were cut back, 5 bases at V and 9 bases at J, with 13 bases in the middle. Germline CDR1 SEHNR, CDR2 FQNEAQ (reference sequence). The CDR3 spans 12 residues. The CDR3 DNA sequence: TGTGCCAGCAGCCAATACCACGGTAGCTACACCTTC. Its protein is CASSQYHGSYTF.

This chain joins TRBV9 and TRBJ2-2, with D possibly matching TRBD2 (5 bases). Trimming took 1 base from V and 4 from J, leaving 14 bases between them. This CDR3 comprises 16 residues. In germline, CDR1 is SGDLS, CDR2 YYNGEE. The CDR3 DNA follows: TGTGCCAGCAGCGTACTGGGGAGTCAACGCACCGGGGAGCTGTTTTTT. Its protein product is CASSVLGSQRTGELFF. Together with reference TRBV9 and TRBJ2-2, the CDR3 gives the full variable domain: DSGVTQTPKHLITATGQRVTLRCSPRSGDLSVYWYQQSLDQGLQFLIQYYNGEERAKGNILERFSAQQFPDLHSELNLSSLELGDSALYFCASSVLGSQRTGELFFGEGSRLTVL.

The rearrangement links TRBV7-8 to TRBJ2-4, with TRBD1 as a possible D gene (6 bases). Germline loops: CDR1 SGHVS, CDR2 FQNEAQ. The CDR3 loop spans 13 amino acids. Trimming took off 3 bases at V and 9 bases at J, with 12 bases between the two ends. CDR3 in DNA: TGTGCCAGCAGCTTCAGGGGTGTTGGCATTCAGTACTTC. Amino acid sequence: CASSFRGVGIQYF.

This chain connects TRBV7-6 to TRBJ2-7, with a tentative D call TRBD1 (6 bases). The V gene's germline CDR1 is SGHVS and CDR2 FNYEAQ. Deletions cut 1 base from V and 6 bases from J, with 13 bases between. The CDR3 contains 14 residues. The CDR3: CASSLGPRGSEQYF. The CDR3 nucleotides read TGTGCCAGCAGCTTAGGGCCGAGGGGGTCCGAGCAGTACTTC.

The chain has TRBV2 and TRBJ2-7, with D perhaps matching TRBD2 (5 bases). Trimming cost V 3 bases and J 3 bases, with 9 bases left between them. Germline V gene data show CDR1 as SNHLY and CDR2 as FYNNEI. The CDR3 is 13 residues long. CDR3 sequence reads: CASSDSGVYEQYF. The CDR3 DNA follows: TGTGCCAGCAGTGACTCCGGGGTCTACGAGCAGTACTTC.

V gene TRBV30 combines with J gene TRBJ2-5, with 7 bases fitting TRBD2. The junction had 10 bases not matched to a gene; V was cut back by 2 bases and J by 4 bases. This CDR3 region has 15 residues. CDR1 GTSNPN and CDR2 SVGIG come from the germline V gene (reference sequence). The CDR3 DNA reads TGTGCCTGGAGTCCCCCCCCGGGACTAAGAGAGACCCAGTACTTC. It codes for CAWSPPPGLRETQYF.

This clone was observed a single time. This chain links TRBV2 with TRBJ2-7, with 9 bases lining up with TRBD2. V lost 0 bases and J lost 6; bases outside the gene matches: 6. The CDR3 consists of 15 residues. Per germline, CDR1 SNHLY and CDR2 FYNNEI. CDR3: CASSEATSGRREQYF. CDR3 bases: TGTGCCAGCAGTGAAGCGACTAGCGGAAGGCGCGAGCAGTACTTC.

This chain connects TRBV5-1 to TRBJ2-7; TRBD1 agrees at 7 bases. Unmatched junction bases numbered 12, after V lost 0 bases and J lost 3 bases. CDR1 and CDR2 (germline): SGHRS, YFSETQ. This CDR3 comprises 17 residues. In nucleotides, the CDR3 is TGCGCCAGCAGCTTGGGGGCCAGGGGGAATCCCCTCTACGAGCAGTACTTC. Protein: CASSLGARGNPLYEQYF.

This rearrangement joins TRBV11-2 to TRBJ2-7; no definite D call. Per the germline V gene, CDR1 is SGHAT and CDR2 is FQNNGV. Trimming removed 1 base at V and 8 bases at J, with 12 bases between. This CDR3 comprises 13 residues. Here the CDR3 reads CASSLAPVEKQYF. The CDR3 bases are TGTGCCAGCAGCTTAGCTCCGGTTGAGAAGCAGTACTTC.

The chain links TRBV7-3 to TRBJ2-2; D is ambiguous. The V gene lost 5 bases and the J gene lost 0 bases, with 16 bases spanning the gap. The germline CDR1 and CDR2 sequences are SGHTA and FQGTGA. The CDR3 runs 17 residues. This chain's CDR3 is CASSHPTQTTNTGELFF. In DNA form, the CDR3 reads TGTGCCAGCAGCCACCCGACACAAACCACGAACACCGGGGAGCTGTTTTTT.

This chain connects TRBV2 to TRBJ2-7; tentatively, D is TRBD2 (5 bases). CDR3 length: 15 residues. CDR1 and CDR2 from the germline V gene are SNHLY and FYNNEI. V was cut by 2 bases and J by 0 bases, with 11 bases left in between. In DNA, the CDR3 is TGTGCCAGCAGTGAAAATAGCGCAAACTCCTACGAGCAGTACTTC. This codes for CASSENSANSYEQYF.

As regards this clone: Distinct nucleotide sequences in the sample also encode this CDR3. V and J are TRBV2 and TRBJ1-4; a possible D gene is TRBD1 (5 bases). Trimming took 6 bases from V and 8 from J, leaving 10 bases between them. There are 12 residues in the CDR3. The V gene's germline CDR1 is SNHLY and CDR2 FYNNEI. The CDR3 spells CASRQGDEKLFF. CDR3 nucleotides: TGTGCCAGCAGGCAGGGTGACGAAAAACTGTTTTTT.

The chain links TRBV28 to TRBJ2-7, with 9 bases fitting TRBD1. The CDR3 has 14 residues. Germline V gene sequence: CDR1 MDHEN, CDR2 SYDVKM. Unmatched junction bases numbered 4, after V lost 6 bases and J lost 1 base. CDR3 in DNA: TGTGCCAGCAGGGCCGACAGGGGGTCCTACGAGCAGTACTTC. Translated: CASRADRGSYEQYF.

Worth noting for this clone: Distinct nucleotide sequences in the sample also encode this CDR3. This rearrangement joins TRBV28 to TRBJ2-6; D might be TRBD2 (5 bases). Germline assignment: CDR1 MDHEN and CDR2 SYDVKM. The CDR3 spans 15 residues. V lost 2 bases to trimming and J lost 1 base, with 6 bases between them. The DNA for the CDR3 is TGTGCCAGCAGTTTAGAGGGATCTGGGGCCAACGTCCTGACTTTC. This encodes CASSLEGSGANVLTF.

In regard to this clone: This same CDR3 is encoded by further DNA sequences in the sample. The V and J genes are TRBV5-1 and TRBJ2-1; 11 bases fit TRBD2. The CDR3 covers 15 residues. The trim removed 0 bases at V and 6 bases at J, leaving 2 bases unmatched. Germline V CDR1 and CDR2: SGHRS, YFSETQ. Written as DNA, the CDR3 is TGCGCCAGCAGCTTGGGACTAGCGGGACTCAATGAGCAGTTCTTC. Protein product: CASSLGLAGLNEQFF.

The count of this clone is one. The sample carries other DNA sequences with the same CDR3. The CDR3 DNA is TGTGCCAGCAGCCTTCGACAGAACACTGAAGCTTTCTTT. This encodes CASSLRQNTEAFF. V usage is TRBV7-2 and J usage is TRBJ1-1; D remains ambiguous. The CDR3 sequence is 13 residues long. Germline CDR1 reads SGHTA; CDR2 reads FQGNSA. V was cut by 5 bases and J by 1 base, with 8 bases left in between.

The rearrangement joins TRBV28 to TRBJ2-7, with TRBD2 identical over 14 bases. Germline-derived CDR1 and CDR2 are MDHEN and SYDVKM. Trimming removed 5 bases from V and 6 bases from J; junction bases left unmatched: 6. The CDR3 has 15 residues. CDR3 residues: CASSIGLAGGPEQYF. The CDR3 DNA follows: TGTGCCAGCAGTATCGGACTAGCGGGAGGTCCCGAGCAGTACTTC.

The chain employs TRBV11-3 and TRBJ2-7; 8 positions match TRBD1. The CDR3 spans 16 residues. The germline V gene encodes CDR1 SGHNT and CDR2 YENEEA. With 3 bases clipped from V and 9 bases from J, the junction kept 16 bases outside the gene matches. The DNA for the CDR3 is TGTGCCAGCAGCTTTAGTTCCCGGACAGGGTCGGAGTTGCAGTACTTC. It codes for CASSFSSRTGSELQYF.

This rearrangement joins TRBV5-1 to TRBJ2-5, with 8 bases identical to TRBD1. CDR1 and CDR2 (germline): SGHRS, YFSETQ. The CDR3 runs 14 residues. The J segment lost 3 bases and the V segment lost 6 bases, leaving 7 bases of the junction unmatched. For the CDR3, the DNA is TGCGCCAGCAAAACAGGGGGAAGGGAAGAGACCCAGTACTTC. It specifies CASKTGGREETQYF. Complete variable domain (other parts from reference TRBV5-1 and TRBJ2-5): KAGVTQTPRYLIKTRGQQVTLSCSPISGHRSVSWYQQTPGQGLQFLFEYFSETQRNKGNFPGRFSGRQFSNSRSEMNVSTLELGDSALYLCASKTGGREETQYFGPGTRLLVL.